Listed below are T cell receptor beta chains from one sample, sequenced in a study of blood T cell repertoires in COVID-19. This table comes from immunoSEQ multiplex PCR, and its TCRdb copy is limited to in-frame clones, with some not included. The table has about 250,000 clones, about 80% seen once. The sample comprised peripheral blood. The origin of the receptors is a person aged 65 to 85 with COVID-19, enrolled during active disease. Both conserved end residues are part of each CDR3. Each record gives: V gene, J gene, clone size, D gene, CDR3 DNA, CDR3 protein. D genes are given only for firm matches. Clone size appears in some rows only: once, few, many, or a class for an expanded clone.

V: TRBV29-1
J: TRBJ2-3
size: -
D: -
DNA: TGCAGCGTTAACTCGCGGATCACAGATACGCAGTATTTT
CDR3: CSVNSRITDTQYF

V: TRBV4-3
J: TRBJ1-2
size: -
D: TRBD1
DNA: TGCGCCAGCAGCCGGGGGTCGACAGGGAGCTGGACCTTC
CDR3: CASSRGSTGSWTF

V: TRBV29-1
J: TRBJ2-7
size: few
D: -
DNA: TGCAGCGCGACAGGAATTTACGAGCAGTACTTC
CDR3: CSATGIYEQYF

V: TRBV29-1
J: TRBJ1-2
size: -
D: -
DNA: TGCAGCGCCCCGGCCGACAAAAAATATGGCTACACCTTC
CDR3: CSAPADKKYGYTF

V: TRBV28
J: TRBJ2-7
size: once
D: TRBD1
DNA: TGTGCCAGCAGTTCCGGGACAGGGGATGAGAAGCAGTACTTC
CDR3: CASSSGTGDEKQYF

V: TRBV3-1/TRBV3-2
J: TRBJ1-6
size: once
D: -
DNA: TGTGCCTCTGCGTACAGTAATTCACCCCTCCACTTT
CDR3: CASAYSNSPLHF

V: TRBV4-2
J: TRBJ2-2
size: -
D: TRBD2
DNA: TGTGCCAGCAGCCGGAGCGGGGGAGTCGGCGGGGAGCTGTTTTTT
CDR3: CASSRSGGVGGELFF

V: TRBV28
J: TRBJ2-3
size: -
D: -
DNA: TGTGCCAGCAGTTTAGGAGGGGGGGGAACAGATACGCAGTATTTT
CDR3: CASSLGGGGTDTQYF

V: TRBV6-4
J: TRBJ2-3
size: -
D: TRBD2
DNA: TGTGCCAGCAGTGGCGAAGCGGGAGGAGATACGCAGTATTTT
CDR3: CASSGEAGGDTQYF

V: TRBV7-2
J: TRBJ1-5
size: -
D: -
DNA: TGTGCCAGCAGCGAACAGGGCCTCGAACAGCCCCAGCATTTT
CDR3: CASSEQGLEQPQHF

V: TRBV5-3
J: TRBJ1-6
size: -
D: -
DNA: TGTGCCGACGGGAGTTCAAATTCACCCCTCCACTTT
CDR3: CADGSSNSPLHF

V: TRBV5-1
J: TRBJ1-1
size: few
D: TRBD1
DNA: TGCGCCAGCAGCCTGGGAGACAGGGTCTCGATTGGAGCTTTCTTT
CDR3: CASSLGDRVSIGAFF

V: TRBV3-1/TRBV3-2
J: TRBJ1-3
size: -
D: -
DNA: TGTGCCAGCAAGCGGCAGTCTGGAAACACCATATATTTT
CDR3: CASKRQSGNTIYF

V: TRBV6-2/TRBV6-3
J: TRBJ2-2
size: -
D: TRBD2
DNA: TGTGCCAGCAGTTACACCCAGGGACTAGCGGGGACTTACGGGGAGCTGTTTTTT
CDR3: CASSYTQGLAGTYGELFF

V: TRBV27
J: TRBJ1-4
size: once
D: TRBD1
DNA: TGTGCCAGCAATCGTGGGACAGGTCGGGAAAAACTGTTTTTT
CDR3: CASNRGTGREKLFF

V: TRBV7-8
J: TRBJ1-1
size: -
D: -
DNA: TGTGCCAGCAGCTCGGGGATCGCCGCTGAAGCTTTCTTT
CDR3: CASSSGIAAEAFF

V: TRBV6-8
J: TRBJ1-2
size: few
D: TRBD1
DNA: TGTGCCAGCAGGATGGACAGGGGACTCCAGTATGGCTACACCTTC
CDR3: CASRMDRGLQYGYTF

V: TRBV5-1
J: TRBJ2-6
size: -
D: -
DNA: TGCGCCAGCAGCTTGGCCGTAGCCTTCACTGGGGCCAACGTCCTGACTTTC
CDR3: CASSLAVAFTGANVLTF

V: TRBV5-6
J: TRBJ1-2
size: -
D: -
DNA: TGTGCCAGCAGCCTGAGGAGCGGCAACAAGGTCTATGGCTACACCTTC
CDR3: CASSLRSGNKVYGYTF

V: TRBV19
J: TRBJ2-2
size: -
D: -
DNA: TGTGCCAGTCAGGGGAGTAACACCGGGGAGCTGTTTTTT
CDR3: CASQGSNTGELFF

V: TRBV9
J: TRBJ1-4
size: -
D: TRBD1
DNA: TGTGCCAGCAGCTTCCAGGGGGTAGCTAATGAAAAACTGTTTTTT
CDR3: CASSFQGVANEKLFF

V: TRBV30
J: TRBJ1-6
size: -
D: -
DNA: TGTGCCTGGGCCCGGGGGGAGAATTCACCCCTCCACTTT
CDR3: CAWARGENSPLHF

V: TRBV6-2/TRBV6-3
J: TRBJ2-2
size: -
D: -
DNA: TGTGCCAGCAGTTACTCAACTCCCGGGGAGCTGTTTTTT
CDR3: CASSYSTPGELFF

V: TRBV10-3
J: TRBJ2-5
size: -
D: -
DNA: TGTGCCATCAGCCCGGGACTTGAGACCCAGTACTTC
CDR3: CAISPGLETQYF

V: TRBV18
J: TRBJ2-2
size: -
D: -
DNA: TGTGCCAGCTCACCCGCCGGGAAGGATGCCGGGGAGCTGTTTTTT
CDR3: CASSPAGKDAGELFF

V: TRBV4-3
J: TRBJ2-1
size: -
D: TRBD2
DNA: TGCGCCAGCAGCCAAGAGCCGGGACTAGCGATACATGAGCAGTTCTTC
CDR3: CASSQEPGLAIHEQFF

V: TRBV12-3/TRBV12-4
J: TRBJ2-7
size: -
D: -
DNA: TGTGCCAGCAGTTTATCTAACGAGCAGTACTTC
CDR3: CASSLSNEQYF

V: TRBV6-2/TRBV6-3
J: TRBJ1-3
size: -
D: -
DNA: TGTGCCAGCAGTTACGATGGGAGATTAAGATCTGGAAACACCATATATTTT
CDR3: CASSYDGRLRSGNTIYF

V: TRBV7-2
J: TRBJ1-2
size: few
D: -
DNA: TGTGCCAGCAGCTTAGCCCGGGGATCGGACTATGGCTACACCTTC
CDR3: CASSLARGSDYGYTF

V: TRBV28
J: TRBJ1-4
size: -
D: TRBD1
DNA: TGTGCCAGCAGTTTAACCGGGACAGGGGGAGGGGAAAAACTGTTTTTT
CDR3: CASSLTGTGGGEKLFF

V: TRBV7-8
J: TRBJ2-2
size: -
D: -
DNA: TGTGCCAGCAGCTTAAGCTCCGCGGGCATCGTGGAGCTGTTTTTT
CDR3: CASSLSSAGIVELFF

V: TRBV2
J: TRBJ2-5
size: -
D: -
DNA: TGTGCCAGCAGTGAAGCCGGGAAAGAAGAGACCCAGTACTTC
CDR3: CASSEAGKEETQYF

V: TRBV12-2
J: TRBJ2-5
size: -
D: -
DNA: TGTGCAAGTCGCTTAGCGCTAAATGAGGGTAGCGGGAGAGGGGAGACCCAGTACTTC
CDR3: CASRLALNEGSGRGETQYF

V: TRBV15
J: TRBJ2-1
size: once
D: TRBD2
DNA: TGTGCCACCGCGGGGGGGAGGGTAGCGGACAATGAGCAGTTCTTC
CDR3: CATAGGRVADNEQFF

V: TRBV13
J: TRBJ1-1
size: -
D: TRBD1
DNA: TGTGCCAGCAGCTCTTCGGACAGGGAAGCTTTCTTT
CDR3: CASSSSDREAFF

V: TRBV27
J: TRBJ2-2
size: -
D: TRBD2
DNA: TGTGCCAGCAGTTTATCGGGGGGGAAGAACACCGGGGAGCTGTTTTTT
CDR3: CASSLSGGKNTGELFF

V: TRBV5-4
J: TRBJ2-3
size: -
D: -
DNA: TGTGCCAGCTCCGGCAGGGTATCCGATACGCAGTATTTT
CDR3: CASSGRVSDTQYF

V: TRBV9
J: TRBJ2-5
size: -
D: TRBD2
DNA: TGTGCCAGCAGCCAGGGACTAGCGGGAAGGCGAGAGACCCAGTACTTC
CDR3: CASSQGLAGRRETQYF

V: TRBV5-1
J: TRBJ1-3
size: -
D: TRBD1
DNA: TGCGCCAGCAGCCGAGACAGGGGGTCCTCTGGAAACACCATATATTTT
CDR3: CASSRDRGSSGNTIYF

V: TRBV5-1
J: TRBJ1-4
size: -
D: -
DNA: TGCGCCAGCAGCTTGGCCCGGGGGGAAAAACTGTTTTTT
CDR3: CASSLARGEKLFF

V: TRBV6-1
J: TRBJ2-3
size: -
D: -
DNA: TGTGCCAGCAGTGAGGTGCCTAGTAGCACAGATACGCAGTATTTT
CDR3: CASSEVPSSTDTQYF

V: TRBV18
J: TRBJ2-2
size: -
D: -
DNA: TGTGCCAGCTCAAGACGGGAAAACACCGGGGAGCTGTTTTTT
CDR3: CASSRRENTGELFF

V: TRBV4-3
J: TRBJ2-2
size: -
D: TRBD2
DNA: TGCGCCAGCAGCCAAGATCTAACTAGCGGGAGGTTGGGCGGGGAGCTGTTTTTT
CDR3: CASSQDLTSGRLGGELFF

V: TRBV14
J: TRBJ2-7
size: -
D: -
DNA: TGTGCCAGCAGCCCTAGGGGTTCGCTTGGCCCGGCCTACGAGCAGTACTTC
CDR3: CASSPRGSLGPAYEQYF

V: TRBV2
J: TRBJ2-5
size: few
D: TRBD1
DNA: TGTGCCAGCAGCACGTCATCGCCAGGGGACAGGGATTTCCAAGAGACCCAGTACTTC
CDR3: CASSTSSPGDRDFQETQYF

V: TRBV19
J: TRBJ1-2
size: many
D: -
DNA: TGTGCCAGTAGTATAGATCCAGACTACTATGGCTACACCTTC
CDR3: CASSIDPDYYGYTF